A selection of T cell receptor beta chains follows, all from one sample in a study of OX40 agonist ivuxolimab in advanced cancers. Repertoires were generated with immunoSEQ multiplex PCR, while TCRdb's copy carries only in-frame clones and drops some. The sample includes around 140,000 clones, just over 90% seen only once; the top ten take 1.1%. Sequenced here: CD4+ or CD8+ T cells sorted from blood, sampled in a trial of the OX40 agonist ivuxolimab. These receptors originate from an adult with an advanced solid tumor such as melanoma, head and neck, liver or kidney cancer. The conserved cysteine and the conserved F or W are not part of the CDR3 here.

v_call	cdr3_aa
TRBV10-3	AISESSRDQPQH
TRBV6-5	ASSFLGANEKLF
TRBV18	ASSPGRGDYEQY
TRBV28	ASSFGGALREQF
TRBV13	ASSLGYEQY
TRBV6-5	ASSYTALAPVNEQF
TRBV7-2	ASSLESGGTYEQY
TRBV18	ASSLGTVSNQPQH
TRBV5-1	ASSVGDTSHEQF
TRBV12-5	ASGRGQQETQY
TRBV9	ASSTRTGTETQY
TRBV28	ASSLRGGRFSNQPQH
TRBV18	ASSRNSGGWSNTGELF
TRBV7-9	ASSLEEDTQY
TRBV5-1	ASSSDSATYEQY
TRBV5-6	ASSLGVGGAKNIQY
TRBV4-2	ASSQDAGPNTGELF
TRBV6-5	ASSLQGLRNTEAF
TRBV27	ASSYHRLAGLETQY
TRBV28	ASRWGQYGTEAF